This record concerns one T cell receptor (beta chain) sequence. The data originate from a study of T cell responses to AZD1222 COVID-19 vaccine. Generated by immunoSEQ multiplex PCR, the TCRdb table keeps only in-frame clones and is missing some. The sample consists of roughly 140,000 clones, approximately 91% of them appearing once. The germline V gene has CDR1 LNHDA and CDR2 SQIVND (reference sequence). The CDR3 runs to 16 residues. With 4 bases clipped from V and 5 bases from J, the junction kept 8 bases outside the gene matches. This clonotype was obtained from an adult who received the AZD1222 COVID-19 vaccine. Sample: peripheral blood, taken 28 days after the second AZD1222 dose. This sequence joins TRBV19 and TRBJ2-5; 12 nucleotides line up with TRBD2. CDR3 DNA sequence: TGTGCCAGTAGTACCGGGACTAGCGGGTGGAGGGAGACCCAGTACTTC. Translating it yields CASSTGTSGWRETQYF.